The source of this TCR beta chain is a study of T cell responses to AZD1222 COVID-19 vaccine. Using immunoSEQ multiplex PCR, the repertoire was profiled, and TCRdb retains in-frame clones only, with some absent. This table has approximately 140,000 clones, roughly 93% appearing once. The origin of this receptor is an adult in good health. The sample in question was peripheral blood, obtained on day 0 of MenACWY control vaccination.

The CDR3 sequence is CASSRQGGTEAFF. CDR3 nucleotide sequence: TGTGCCAGCAGTCGACAGGGAGGCACTGAAGCTTTCTTT. This chain links TRBV6-5 with TRBJ1-1, with TRBD1 identical over 7 bases. V gave up 5 bases and J gave up 4 bases; unmatched junction bases: 4. The CDR3 is 13 residues long. Germline loops: CDR1 MNHEY, CDR2 SVGAGI.